This T cell receptor beta chain came from a study of vaccination and CD4 T cells after COVID-19 (dated 2022 in TCRdb). Background on the whole study: Every convalescent patient had a positive nasal swab PCR test for SARS-CoV-2, with mild disease in eight to ten patients and severe disease in one. The convalescent cohort comprised six males and four females, including two Hispanic individuals, seven Caucasians, two Asians and one multiracial person. Each participant got two doses of either the Pfizer-BioNTech BNT162b2 vaccine (n=8) or the Moderna mRNA-1273 vaccine (n=2). Post-COVID blood samples from convalescent patients were collected a median of around 100 days after diagnosis, with a range of roughly 30 to 161 days. Post-vaccine blood samples were collected a median of about 72 days after the second vaccine dose, ranging from about 14 to 241 days. The cultures were stimulated with overlapping spike peptide pools from SARS-CoV-2 and from the common cold coronaviruses HCoV-NL63, HCoV-OC43 and HCoV-229E. Control cultures used a CEFX viral epitope pool as positive control, an HIV-1 Nef peptide pool as negative control, or no peptide. The spike-specific CD4+ TCR repertoire was compared before and after mRNA vaccination in under 11 COVID-19 convalescent patients and a handful of infection-naive healthy vaccine recipients.

A remark on this clonotype: It lacks a known antigen. Nothing much larger sits one base from this clone, and base qualities are not available.

Summary of the overall study and its limitations: Of the vaccine-specific clones in convalescent patients, 304 of 307, or nearly all, reacted only to SARS-CoV-2 spike and did not cross-react with common cold coronaviruses. An increase in the median number of SARS-CoV-2-reactive clonotypes from roughly 20 after infection to a few dozen after vaccination was observed, but the change was not found to be significant. Among convalescent patients, a median about 90% of the SARS-CoV-2-reactive clones seen after vaccination appeared only after vaccination, which suggests priming specific to the vaccine. Relatively few convalescent patients were included in the study, and early timepoints after natural infection were not analyzed.

Taken with the paper, the label for treatment or condition translates to: roughly 11-day PBMC culture with coronavirus spike peptide pools or control peptides (ViraFEST assay). The ViraFEST assay, used in the study, expanded antigen-specific T cells with peptide pools and then identified the expanded clonotypes through TCR sequencing. The convalescent patients' positive SARS-CoV-2 PCR tests fell between March and December 2020, which was before the Alpha, Beta and Delta variants emerged in the United States. Each well held about 1.8 million PBMCs cultured with approximately 10 ug/ml peptide pools in IMDM containing roughly 5% human AB serum and 7.5 to 10 IU/ml IL-2. Half of the culture medium was replaced with fresh IL-2-containing medium on days 3 and 7. Once the cells had been in culture for over nine days, the EasySep CD4+ T cell isolation kit was used to isolate CD4+ T cells by negative selection. Ficoll-Paque Plus gradient centrifugation was used to isolate PBMCs from whole blood, and the isolated PBMCs were then either used fresh or cryopreserved at -140C. In general, triplicate wells were set up for every culture condition.

The CDR1 and CDR2 encoded by the germline V gene (reference sequence) are DFQATT and SNEGSKA. Counted from cysteine to phenylalanine, this CDR3 has 14 amino acids. The sequence is cut down to CDR3 DNA, 42 bases in frame from base 1. The germline ends are 15 bases apart after V is trimmed by 4 bases and J by 4 bases. Library method: PCR. DNA from cultured CD4+ T cells was subjected to TCR sequencing with the Oncomine TCR Beta short-read assay at the Johns Hopkins FTIC core. Genomic DNA was extracted from the cultured CD4+ T cells with the QIAamp micro DNA kit. The Oncomine TCR Beta libraries from cultured CD4+ T cells were pooled using unique dual indexes and then sequenced on an Illumina iSeq 100. Per the source publication's procedure: Non-productive sequences were removed, and CDR3s that did not start with C, did not end with F or W, or were shorter than 7 amino acids were discarded. The MANAFEST web application identified antigen-specific clonotypes by comparing peptide-stimulated wells against reference wells and other culture wells. An FDR below 0.05, an odds ratio above 5, and a productive frequency above 0.1% in at least two of three replicate wells were required for clones to be considered positive. Cross-reactive clonotypes were defined as significantly expanded in both SARS-CoV-2 spike wells and at least one common cold coronavirus spike condition. Levenshtein distances (stringdist) and unrooted phylogenetic trees (ape) in R version 3.6.1 were used to assess CDR3 homology. TCRdb trimmed the raw reads at Q25, called clones with MiXCR and kept productive beta chains. Duplicate CDR3 protein sequences are folded into a single record with the most common DNA and genes. These V and J calls originate from TCRdb's pipeline instead of the authors' own analysis. The sample table lists roughly 3,200 distinct CDR3 sequences, around 84% of them with a count of one. The ten largest account for less than 40% of the sample.

The V and J genes are TRBV20-1 and TRBJ2-3; matching of 6 bases hints at TRBD2 as the D gene. The TCR was taken from a human donor who had recovered from COVID-19. Sample: CD4+ T cells from blood, cultured in vitro. This receptor carries the CDR3 CSATRPGLSDTQYF. At the DNA level, the sequence is TGCAGTGCTACAAGACCGGGACTCTCAGATACGCAGTATTTT.